One sample yielded the 26 T cell receptor beta chains listed below, sequenced in a study of blood T cell repertoires in COVID-19. TCRdb keeps only in-frame clones here, not all; method: immunoSEQ multiplex PCR. The repertoire includes about 190,000 clones, 70% to 85% of them detected once, and 12% sits in the top ten. Sequenced input: peripheral blood. The receptors were sampled from a woman between 50 and 59 years old with acute or convalescent COVID-19.

The V call is TRBV4-1, the J call TRBJ1-1; the D gene is possibly TRBD1 (6 bases). There are 14 residues in the CDR3. The V gene lost 4 bases and the J gene lost 11 bases, with 20 bases spanning the gap. CDR1 and CDR2 (germline): MGHRA, YSYEKL. CDR3 in amino acids: CASSRLQGNLEAFF. In DNA, the CDR3 is TGCGCCAGCAGCCGTTTACAGGGTAATCTGGAGGCTTTCTTT.

This chain uses TRBV18 with TRBJ1-3, with a possible D match to TRBD1 (5 bases). Looked up from germline, CDR1 is KGHSH and CDR2 is LQKENI. The CDR3 contains 16 residues. V lost 0 bases to trimming and J lost 0 bases, with 9 bases between them. The CDR3 loop is CASSPPRVYSGNTIYF. DNA for the CDR3: TGTGCCAGCTCACCACCCAGGGTTTACTCTGGAAACACCATATATTTT.

The chain has TRBV6-5 and TRBJ2-1; 13 bases are a match to TRBD2. This CDR3 is built from 14 residues. Germline V gene data show CDR1 as MNHEY and CDR2 as SVGAGI. V was pared by 6 bases and J by 8 bases, with 4 bases of the junction left unmatched. The CDR3 nucleotides are TGTGCCAGCAGACTAGCGGGAGGGGGCCATGAGCAGTTCTTC. Translation gives CASRLAGGGHEQFF.

The chain is built from TRBV5-6 and TRBJ1-4, with D possibly being TRBD1 (5 bases). Trimming removed 1 base from V and 2 bases from J, with 9 bases in between. Germline V gene sequence: CDR1 SGHDT, CDR2 YYEEEE. This CDR3 is 15 amino acids long. This CDR3 reads CASSLSGGTNEKLFF. CDR3 DNA: TGTGCCAGCAGCTTGAGTGGGGGGACTAATGAAAAACTGTTTTTT.

The chain couples TRBV6-5 to TRBJ2-2; 8 bases agree with TRBD1. This CDR3 comprises 14 residues. Trimming cost V 10 bases and J 1 base; bases outside gene matches: 5. Germline V gene lookup returns CDR1 MNHEY and CDR2 SVGAGI. Written as DNA, the CDR3 is TGTGCCATTGCTACAGGGGGGAACACCGGGGAGCTGTTTTTT. Translated, it gives CAIATGGNTGELFF.

This chain joins TRBV14 and TRBJ2-1; D may be TRBD2 (7 bases). The CDR3 totals 17 residues. The germline V and J ends were trimmed by 2 bases and 2 bases, with 16 bases remaining between them. The V gene's germline CDR1 is SGHDN and CDR2 FVKESK. The CDR3 DNA is TGTGCCAGCAGCCAACGGGGAGGGTGGGACACCTACAATGAGCAGTTCTTC. This translates into CASSQRGGWDTYNEQFF. Combining the CDR3 with reference TRBV14 and TRBJ2-1 gives the whole variable domain EAGVTQFPSHSVIEKGQTVTLRCDPISGHDNLYWYRRVMGKEIKFLLHFVKESKQDESGMPNNRFLAERTGGTYSTLKVQPAELEDSGVYFCASSQRGGWDTYNEQFFGPGTRLTVL.

The genes are TRBV2 and TRBJ2-7, with D unresolved. This CDR3 comprises 15 residues. V was trimmed by 6 bases and J by 0 bases, leaving 15 bases between them. Germline CDR1 SNHLY, CDR2 FYNNEI. The CDR3, as DNA: TGTGCCAGCAGGTACTCTCACCGGAGCTCCTACGAGCAGTACTTC. It specifies CASRYSHRSSYEQYF.

V and J are TRBV24-1 and TRBJ2-3, with a weak D call TRBD2 (6 bases). There are 14 residues in the CDR3. The germline V and J ends were trimmed by 4 bases and 3 bases, with 10 bases remaining between them. In germline, CDR1 is KGHDR, CDR2 SFDVKD. CDR3 DNA: TGTGCCACCAGTGAAGCGGCGGGGACAGATACGCAGTATTTT. Residues: CATSEAAGTDTQYF.

CDR3 sequence reads: CASSIIREGADYTF. CDR3 bases: TGTGCCAGTAGTATCATCCGGGAAGGAGCTGACTACACCTTC. This sequence joins TRBV19 and TRBJ1-2; D is undetermined. Germline V lookup: CDR1 LNHDA, CDR2 SQIVND (reference sequence). The CDR3 covers 14 residues. Deletions cut 3 bases from V and 10 bases from J, with 18 bases between.

The chain combines TRBV6-5 with TRBJ2-5; 7 nucleotides match TRBD1. V lost 4 bases and J lost 4; bases outside the gene matches: 6. From germline, CDR1 is MNHEY and CDR2 SVGAGI. This CDR3 region has 14 residues. As DNA, the CDR3 is TGTGCCAGCAGTTTTACAGGGGTGGGAGAGACCCAGTACTTC. Translation: CASSFTGVGETQYF.

This clone was picked up a small number of times. This rearrangement joins TRBV19 to TRBJ1-1; D not resolved. The V end was cut by 3 bases, the J end by 4 bases, with 9 bases between. This CDR3 region has 13 residues. Germline loops: CDR1 LNHDA, CDR2 SQIVND (reference sequence). The CDR3 protein is CASSIGSGTEAFF. Here the CDR3 DNA reads TGTGCCAGTAGTATTGGGTCAGGCACTGAAGCTTTCTTT.

The chain is built from TRBV15 and TRBJ1-6; D is unresolved. The CDR3 is made up of 12 amino acids. The V gene lost 3 bases and the J gene lost 9 bases, with 6 bases spanning the gap. CDR1 and CDR2 (germline): LNHNV, YYDKDF (reference sequence). CDR3 amino acids: CATSSLLSPLHF. The CDR3 region has the DNA TGTGCCACCAGCAGCCTCCTTTCACCCCTCCACTTT.

The chain links TRBV30 to TRBJ1-4, with D possibly TRBD1 on 5 matching bases. V lost 0 bases, J lost 7 bases, and 27 bases lay in between. Looked up from germline, CDR1 is GTSNPN and CDR2 is SVGIG (reference sequence). This CDR3 comprises 19 residues. Here the CDR3 reads CAWSVLGAGLTDDGEKLFF. In nucleotides, the CDR3 is TGTGCCTGGAGTGTCTTGGGCGCAGGGCTTACGGATGACGGTGAAAAACTGTTTTTT.

The chain links TRBV7-2 to TRBJ1-5, with D maybe TRBD1 (6 bases). The germline V gene has CDR1 SGHTA and CDR2 FQGNSA. Trimming shortened V by 4 bases and J by 8 bases, and 15 bases separated the two germline ends. The CDR3 is 14 residues long. The CDR3 nucleotides are TGTGCCAGCAGCTCGAACAGGGCGGCGGAGCCCCAGCATTTT. It codes for CASSSNRAAEPQHF.

The V call is TRBV28, the J call TRBJ1-2; D gene uncertain. V was clipped by 11 bases and J by 4 bases, with 17 bases between them. CDR1 and CDR2 (germline): MDHEN, SYDVKM. The CDR3 covers 13 residues. CDR3 sequence: CAVTGQEGYGYTF. Written as DNA, the CDR3 is TGTGCCGTTACCGGGCAAGAGGGCTATGGCTACACCTTC.

The genes are TRBV6-5 and TRBJ1-5; perhaps TRBD1 as D (6 bases). Trimming cost V 0 bases and J 5 bases, with 8 bases left between them. This CDR3 is 14 amino acids long. The germline V gene encodes CDR1 MNHEY and CDR2 SVGAGI. The CDR3 nucleotides are TGTGCCAGCAGTTACTCCAGGGGAGATCAGCCCCAGCATTTT. Its translation: CASSYSRGDQPQHF.

The rearrangement links TRBV3-1 (or the pseudogene TRBV3-2) to TRBJ2-5; the match to TRBD2 covers 11 bases. The V gene end was trimmed by 0 bases and the J gene end by 5 bases; junction bases not matched to a gene: 5. The CDR3 is made up of 16 amino acids. Germline CDR1 is LGHDT and CDR2 is YNNKEL (reference sequence). The DNA of the CDR3 is TGTGCCAGCAGCCAAGATACGGCTAGCGGGAGGGAGACCCAGTACTTC. Translating gives CASSQDTASGRETQYF.

The V call is TRBV7-2, the J call TRBJ2-7; 10 nucleotides line up with TRBD2. Germline V lookup: CDR1 SGHTA, CDR2 FQGNSA. This CDR3 is 17 amino acids long. Unmatched junction bases numbered 13, after V lost 6 bases and J lost 2 bases. This chain's CDR3 is CASSRLASSGSTYEQYF. As DNA, the CDR3 is TGTGCCAGCAGTCGCCTTGCCTCTAGCGGGAGCACCTACGAGCAGTACTTC.

This clone was detected only a few times. The V gene is TRBV20-1, the J gene TRBJ1-5; the D gene is possibly TRBD1 (6 bases). CDR3 size: 15 residues. Germline CDR1 and CDR2: DFQATT and SNEGSKA (reference sequence). V lost 3 bases and J 0 bases, leaving 12 bases between the germline ends. As DNA, the CDR3 is TGCAGTGCTAGTTTGCAGGGGACTAGCAATCAGCCCCAGCATTTT. This translates into CSASLQGTSNQPQHF.

This chain connects TRBV28 to TRBJ1-6; 7 bases align to TRBD1. Germline-derived CDR1 and CDR2 are MDHEN and SYDVKM. J was trimmed by 1 base and V by 6 bases; bases with no gene match: 9. This CDR3 has 17 residues. DNA of the CDR3: TGTGCCAGCAGCGAGCCTACAGGGGTATCCTATAATTCACCCCTCCACTTT. This gives the protein CASSEPTGVSYNSPLHF.

A word on this clone: Because the CDR3's place on the DNA is in doubt, the DNA is left out and the CDR3 is given as listed by TCRdb. This chain connects TRBV24-1 to TRBJ2-2; the D call of TRBD2 is as the table states it, not checked on the DNA. The germline gives CDR1 KGHDR, CDR2 SFDVKD. The CDR3 length equals 16 residues, ends included. CDR3: CATGLPSTSGTGELFF.

A single count supports this clone. The chain employs TRBV27 and TRBJ2-7, with 9 bases fitting TRBD2. The CDR3 is made up of 14 amino acids. With 5 bases clipped from V and 3 bases from J, the junction kept 5 bases outside the gene matches. CDR1 and CDR2 from the germline V gene are MNHEY and SMNVEV (reference sequence). The CDR3 DNA follows: TGTGCCAGCAGTGTCAATAGCGGGGGCTACGAGCAGTACTTC. Protein sequence: CASSVNSGGYEQYF.

This sequence joins TRBV5-4 and TRBJ1-1, with a tentative D call TRBD1 (6 bases). The germline V and J ends were trimmed by 4 bases and 1 base, with 11 bases remaining between them. This CDR3 has 14 amino acids. The germline CDR1 and CDR2 sequences are SGHNT and YYREEE (reference sequence). The CDR3 nucleotides read TGTGCCAGCAGCCCAGGACAGCGGAACACTGAAGCTTTCTTT. It yields the protein CASSPGQRNTEAFF.

The rearrangement joins TRBV29-1 to TRBJ2-7, with a weak D call TRBD2 (7 bases). CDR1 and CDR2 from the germline V gene are SQVTM and ANQGSEA. There are 13 residues in the CDR3. In DNA, the CDR3 is TGCAGTGCCCGAGGGGGGGGATTTTCCGAGCAGTACTTC. Translated, it gives CSARGGGFSEQYF.

The sample holds a few counts of this clone. The chain recombines TRBV18 with TRBJ1-5; tentatively, D is TRBD1 (5 bases). V was trimmed by 2 bases and J by 0 bases, leaving 8 bases between them. The CDR3 runs to 15 residues. CDR1 KGHSH and CDR2 LQKENI come from the germline V gene. For the CDR3, the DNA is TGTGCCAGCTCACCAGACAGAGTTAGCAATCAGCCCCAGCATTTT. This gives the protein CASSPDRVSNQPQHF.

The rearrangement uses TRBV5-4 and TRBJ2-5, with 7 positions matching TRBD2. Trimming removed 4 bases from V and 5 bases from J; junction bases left unmatched: 8. This CDR3 region has 14 residues. Germline lookup yields CDR1 SGHNT and CDR2 YYREEE (reference sequence). Here the CDR3 DNA reads TGTGCCAGCAGCGAGGGACTATGGGACGAGACCCAGTACTTC. It translates to CASSEGLWDETQYF.